The next 21 T cell receptor beta chains were all read from a single sample in a study of CD8 T cells in Susac syndrome. Random hexamers were used to reverse transcribe the RNA input (about 0.5 to 1 ug). TCRdb reprocessed the immunoSEQ multiplex PCR reads via MiXCR and lists one record per CDR3 protein. The data contain about 140,000 distinct CDR3 sequences, 85% to 95% of them singletons. Specimen: CD4+ T cells from PBMCs. These TCRs come from a human donor with multiple sclerosis.

The rearrangement uses TRBV13 and TRBJ2-7; no definite D call. Trimming removed 2 bases from V and 2 bases from J, with 4 bases in between. Germline CDR1 is PRHDT and CDR2 is FYEKMQ (reference sequence). There are 12 residues in the CDR3. In DNA, the CDR3 is TGTGCCAGCAGCTTATCAACCTACGAGCAGTACTTC. Protein sequence: CASSLSTYEQYF.

The chain has TRBV12-3 or TRBV12-4 and TRBJ2-1; 9 nucleotides line up with TRBD1. With 9 bases clipped from V and 5 bases from J, the junction kept 11 bases outside the gene matches. This CDR3 is built from 15 residues. The CDR3, as DNA: TGTGCCAGTCAATGGGGGACAGGGCCAAACAATGAGCAGTTCTTC. Amino acids: CASQWGTGPNNEQFF.

The chain has TRBV5-1 and TRBJ2-7; TRBD1 might be the D (6 bases). CDR1 and CDR2 (germline): SGHRS, YFSETQ. Between the trimmed V and J ends, which lost 0 bases and 2 bases, there was a span of 15 bases. The CDR3 has 16 amino acids. CDR3 in amino acids: CASSLGGQTFTYEQYF. The CDR3 bases are TGCGCCAGCAGCTTGGGTGGACAGACCTTTACCTACGAGCAGTACTTC.

The chain combines TRBV6-2 or TRBV6-3 with TRBJ2-1; TRBD2 might be the D (5 bases). Trimming pared 0 bases from V and 15 bases from J, leaving 18 bases between. Per germline, CDR1 MNHEY and CDR2 SVGEGT. The CDR3 extends over 14 amino acids. CDR3 sequence: CASSYSGPHQRPFF. The CDR3 DNA follows: TGTGCCAGCAGTTACTCAGGACCACATCAGCGGCCGTTCTTC.

The chain employs TRBV11-2 and TRBJ2-4; 11 bases align to TRBD2. Unmatched junction bases numbered 17, after V lost 5 bases and J lost 2 bases. The germline gives CDR1 SGHAT, CDR2 FQNNGV. This CDR3 region has 20 residues. The CDR3 region is CASSHPGLAVPGGSKNIQYF. For the CDR3, the DNA is TGTGCCAGCAGCCACCCGGGACTAGCGGTCCCAGGGGGGTCCAAAAACATTCAGTACTTC.

This clonotype was recorded once. V gene TRBV27 combines with J gene TRBJ1-2; 7 bases are shared with TRBD1. The CDR3 consists of 13 residues. CDR1 is MNHEY, CDR2 SMNVEV, per germline (reference sequence). V gave up 4 bases and J gave up 4 bases; unmatched junction bases: 3. The CDR3 protein is CASSSQGRYGYTF. CDR3 bases: TGTGCCAGCAGTTCACAGGGGCGCTATGGCTACACCTTC.

The table lists this clonotype with a few counts. V and J are TRBV10-3 and TRBJ2-1; TRBD2 aligns across 9 bases. The CDR3 is 15 residues long. V trimming: 7 bases; J trimming: 6 bases; junction bases outside the gene matches: 10. Germline V CDR1 and CDR2: ENHRY, SYGVKD. CDR3 amino acids: CAINMRGGASNEQFF. CDR3 sequence (DNA): TGTGCCATCAATATGCGCGGGGGGGCCTCCAATGAGCAGTTCTTC.

The genes are TRBV29-1 and TRBJ2-5; no definite D call. Germline V lookup: CDR1 SQVTM, CDR2 ANQGSEA. V was trimmed by 6 bases and J by 5 bases, leaving 13 bases between them. The CDR3 is 12 residues long. The CDR3 region is CSVSTTEETQYF. The CDR3 bases are TGCAGCGTCTCCACTACTGAGGAGACCCAGTACTTC.

The J gene is TRBJ2-7, the V gene TRBV28; 7 bases match TRBD2. Per germline, CDR1 MDHEN and CDR2 SYDVKM. J gave up 1 base and V 7 bases, and 10 bases lay outside the gene matches. This CDR3 contains 15 residues. Written as DNA, the CDR3 is TGTGCCAGCATCCCCGCGGGGGACCCATCCTACGAGCAGTACTTC. Its protein product is CASIPAGDPSYEQYF.

This chain links TRBV28 with TRBJ1-5; tentative D call: TRBD1 (5 bases). Trimming removed 2 bases at V and 4 bases at J, with 6 bases between. Germline loops: CDR1 MDHEN, CDR2 SYDVKM. This CDR3 is built from 13 residues. The CDR3 coding sequence is TGTGCCAGCAGTTTACCAGGGAATCAGCCCCAGCATTTT. The encoded protein is CASSLPGNQPQHF. The full variable domain, in which reference TRBV28 and TRBJ1-5 provide the parts outside the CDR3, is DVKVTQSSRYLVKRTGEKVFLECVQDMDHENMFWYRQDPGLGLRLIYFSYDVKMKEKGDIPEGYSVSREKKERFSLILESASTNQTSMYLCASSLPGNQPQHFGDGTRLSIL.

The gene calls are TRBV29-1 and TRBJ1-1; no clear D gene. The V gene's germline CDR1 is SQVTM and CDR2 ANQGSEA. The CDR3 totals 14 residues. V was clipped by 6 bases and J by 0 bases, with 14 bases between them. Here the CDR3 DNA reads TGCAGCGTCGAAAGGGAGTTACTGAACACTGAAGCTTTCTTT. It yields the protein CSVERELLNTEAFF.

The chain combines TRBV14 with TRBJ2-1; TRBD2 agrees at 11 bases. Germline V gene lookup returns CDR1 SGHDN and CDR2 FVKESK. The V gene end was trimmed by 4 bases and the J gene end by 7 bases; junction bases not matched to a gene: 12. This CDR3 is 17 amino acids long. The chain's CDR3 is CASSPQPGLAVRNEQFF. The CDR3 DNA follows: TGTGCCAGCAGCCCTCAACCGGGACTAGCGGTACGAAATGAGCAGTTCTTC. Filled out from reference TRBV14 and TRBJ2-1, the complete variable domain reads EAGVTQFPSHSVIEKGQTVTLRCDPISGHDNLYWYRRVMGKEIKFLLHFVKESKQDESGMPNNRFLAERTGGTYSTLKVQPAELEDSGVYFCASSPQPGLAVRNEQFFGPGTRLTVL.

This clonotype was recorded only once. The chain couples TRBV20-1 to TRBJ1-1; D not certain. The CDR3 is 13 residues long. Germline CDR1 is DFQATT and CDR2 is SNEGSKA (reference sequence). The ends were cut back, 3 bases at V and 4 bases at J, with 12 bases in the middle. CDR3 amino acids: CSASRELSTEAFF. The CDR3 region has the DNA TGCAGTGCTAGCCGGGAGTTAAGCACTGAAGCTTTCTTT.

This chain uses TRBV5-1 with TRBJ2-1; the match to TRBD2 covers 7 bases. Germline assignment: CDR1 SGHRS and CDR2 YFSETQ. Trimming cost V 0 bases and J 6 bases; bases outside gene matches: 0. This CDR3 has 13 residues. The chain's CDR3 is CASSLGLANEQFF. Written as DNA, the CDR3 is TGCGCCAGCAGCTTGGGACTAGCCAATGAGCAGTTCTTC.

The rearrangement links TRBV7-9 to TRBJ1-1; TRBD1 agrees at 8 bases. The germline gives CDR1 SEHNR, CDR2 FQNEAQ (reference sequence). The CDR3 loop spans 15 amino acids. The ends lost 3 bases at V and 2 bases at J; junction bases unmatched: 5. In DNA form, the CDR3 reads TGTGCCAGCAGCTTGAGGACAGGGATCAACACTGAAGCTTTCTTT. Protein sequence: CASSLRTGINTEAFF. The whole variable domain, remainder taken from reference TRBV7-9 and TRBJ1-1, is DTGVSQNPRHKITKRGQNVTFRCDPISEHNRLYWYRQTLGQGPEFLTYFQNEAQLEKSRLLSDRFSAERPKGSFSTLEIQRTEQGDSAMYLCASSLRTGINTEAFFGQGTRLTVV.

The rearrangement links TRBV29-1 to TRBJ1-2; TRBD1 matches 9 bases. Trimming took 3 bases from V and 4 from J; bases not matched to a gene: 6. The CDR3 extends over 14 amino acids. CDR1 and CDR2 from the germline V gene are SQVTM and ANQGSEA. The CDR3 DNA is TGCAGCGTTGATGGGACAGGGCACGTCTATGGCTACACCTTC. Translation: CSVDGTGHVYGYTF.

The chain uses TRBV15 and TRBJ2-5; 9 bases agree with TRBD1. The germline V gene has CDR1 LNHNV and CDR2 YYDKDF (reference sequence). Unmatched junction bases numbered 15, after V lost 0 bases and J lost 1 base. CDR3 size: 20 residues. The CDR3 DNA follows: TGTGCCACCAGCAGAGACGGTCCCGGGACAGGGCCGAACTTCCAAGAGACCCAGTACTTC. This sequence encodes CATSRDGPGTGPNFQETQYF.

V gene TRBV27 combines with J gene TRBJ1-1; 10 positions match TRBD1. Germline trimming cut 6 bases from V and 5 bases from J; bases unmatched to any gene: 9. Germline V gene lookup returns CDR1 MNHEY and CDR2 SMNVEV (reference sequence). This CDR3 has 15 amino acids. The CDR3 protein is CASSATGGFRTEAFF. The DNA of the CDR3 is TGTGCCAGCAGCGCGACAGGGGGCTTTCGAACTGAAGCTTTCTTT.

The V call is TRBV6-2 or TRBV6-3, the J call TRBJ2-7, with a possible D match to TRBD1 (5 bases). Germline V gives CDR1 MNHEY, CDR2 SVGEGT. V dropped 6 bases and J dropped 6 bases, with 21 bases sitting between them. The CDR3 has 15 residues. The CDR3, as DNA: TGTGCCAGCAGGCCTCAGGGTCAAGGGGTCTCCGAGCAGTACTTC. Protein: CASRPQGQGVSEQYF.

The rearrangement uses TRBV19 and TRBJ1-3; TRBD1 is a possible D gene (5 bases). The CDR3 consists of 16 residues. With 1 base removed from V and 2 bases from J, the gap between germline ends came to 12 bases. The germline gives CDR1 LNHDA, CDR2 SQIVND (reference sequence). The CDR3 region has the DNA TGTGCCAGTAGTATAGGGTTTAGGGGAACTGGAAACACCATATATTTT. Translating it yields CASSIGFRGTGNTIYF.

Remarks on this clonotype: Compared with germline, one end of the junction differs, possibly owing to a read error. The rearrangement joins TRBV28 to TRBJ2-3; weak D call: TRBD2 (5 bases). CDR1 is MDHEN, CDR2 SYDVKM, per germline. The CDR3 is made up of 15 amino acids. The CDR3 protein is CASILDRTSTDTQYF. As DNA, the CDR3 is TGTGCCAGCATTTTAGACCGGACTAGCACAGATACGCAGTATTTT.